This T cell receptor beta chain derives from a study of shared clonotypes between healthy human individuals. Naive CD8 isolation took CD45RO-negative cells positively selected for CCR7 and excluded terminally differentiated effector memory CD45RA+ cells. Assay: immunoSEQ multiplex PCR; the TCRdb copy retains only in-frame clones and omits some. Of 2 million to 2.5 million clones in the sample, less than 95% are singletons; the top ten hold 1.1%. The CDR3 is made up of 17 amino acids. Germline V gene sequence: CDR1 MDHEN, CDR2 SYDVKM. Losses at the gene ends were 5 bases for V and 4 bases for J; bases not matched to a gene: 13.

This chain connects TRBV28 to TRBJ1-4, with TRBD1 identical over 7 bases. The receptor's source is a man in his late teens or twenties in good health. Source material: naive CD8+ T cells sorted from blood. CDR3 sequence reads: CASSPNPPDRLNEKLFF. CDR3 in DNA: TGTGCCAGCAGTCCAAACCCCCCGGACAGGCTTAATGAAAAACTGTTTTTT.